This T cell receptor (beta chain) was sequenced during a study of T cells in Graves' hyperthyroidism and ophthalmopathy. Study-wide background: Blood was drawn when the patient was first diagnosed and still untreated.

CDR1 KGHDR and CDR2 SFDVKD come from the germline V gene. The V end lost 3 bases, the J end lost 4 bases, and 13 bases lay between the germline ends. The CDR3 contains 15 residues. The TCR beta CDR3 regions underwent amplification using RNA transcripts as the source. The HTBI primer set served for first-round RT-PCR of the TCR CDR3. MiXCR was run by TCRdb on the multiplex PCR reads, yielding one entry per CDR3 protein. The sample includes about 400,000 distinct CDR3 sequences, 15% to 19% seen only once; the top ten take 13% to 15%. This clonotype was seen repeatedly, ten times or more. Specimen: blood. The chain joins TRBV24-1 to TRBJ2-3; tentative D call: TRBD2 (6 bases). This TCR was sampled from a young woman with Graves' hyperthyroidism. The CDR3 loop reads CATSDLQRGADTQYF. As DNA, the CDR3 is TGTGCCACCAGTGATCTACAGCGCGGGGCAGATACGCAGTATTTT.